This T cell receptor beta chain was documented in a study of T cell changes during pregnancy in multiple sclerosis. Sequencing used immunoSEQ multiplex PCR; TCRdb keeps in-frame clones, though not all of them. The sample has just under 65,000 clones, 90% to 95% seen once. Germline loops: CDR1 SGDLS, CDR2 YYNGEE. The CDR3 is made up of 14 amino acids. J gave up 2 bases and V 0 bases, and 1 base lay outside the gene matches. The origin of this receptor is a female donor in good health, enrolled as a control in a pregnancy study. Specimen: peripheral blood, collected in the third trimester of pregnancy. V usage is TRBV9 and J usage is TRBJ2-5; the match to TRBD2 covers 7 bases. The CDR3 DNA reads as TGTGCCAGCAGCGTAGTCGGGGGGCAAGAGACCCAGTACTTC. This encodes CASSVVGGQETQYF.